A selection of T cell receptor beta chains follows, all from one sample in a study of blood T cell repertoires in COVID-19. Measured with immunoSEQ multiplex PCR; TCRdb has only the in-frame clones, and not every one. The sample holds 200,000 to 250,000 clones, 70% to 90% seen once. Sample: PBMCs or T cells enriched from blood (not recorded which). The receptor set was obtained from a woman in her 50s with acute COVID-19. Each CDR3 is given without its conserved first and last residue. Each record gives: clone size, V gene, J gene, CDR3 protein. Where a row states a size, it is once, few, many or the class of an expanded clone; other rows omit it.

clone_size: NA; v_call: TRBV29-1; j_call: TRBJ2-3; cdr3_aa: SVEVVTGATDTQY
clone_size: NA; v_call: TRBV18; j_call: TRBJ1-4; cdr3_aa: ASSPNSAGTNEKLF
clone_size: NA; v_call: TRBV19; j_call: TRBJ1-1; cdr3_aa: ASSGGLNTEAF
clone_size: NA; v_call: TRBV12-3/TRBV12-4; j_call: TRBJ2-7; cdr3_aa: ASTRDISYEQY
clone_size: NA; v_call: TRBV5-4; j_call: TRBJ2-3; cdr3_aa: ASSRGPTDTQY
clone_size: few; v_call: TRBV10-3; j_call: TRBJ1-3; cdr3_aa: AISDSGIGNTIY
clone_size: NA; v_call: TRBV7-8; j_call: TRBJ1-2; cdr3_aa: ASSGRDRPNYGYT
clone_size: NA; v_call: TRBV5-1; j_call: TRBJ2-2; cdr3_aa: ASSLGLANTGELF
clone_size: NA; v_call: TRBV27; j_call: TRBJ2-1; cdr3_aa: ASSFGSGDIGVQF
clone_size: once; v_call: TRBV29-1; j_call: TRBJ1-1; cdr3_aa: SAKLGELTEAF
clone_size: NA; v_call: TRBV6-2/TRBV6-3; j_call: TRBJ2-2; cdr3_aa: ASSHRDRSTGELF
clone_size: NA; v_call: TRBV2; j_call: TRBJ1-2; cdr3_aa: ASSETGMGYT
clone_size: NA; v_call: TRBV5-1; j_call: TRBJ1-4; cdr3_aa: ASSARTGGVEKLF
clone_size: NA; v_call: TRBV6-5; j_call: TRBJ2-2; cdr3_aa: ASSYFRGRGTGELF
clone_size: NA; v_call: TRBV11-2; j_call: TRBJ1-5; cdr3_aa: ASSLEGGGNQPQH
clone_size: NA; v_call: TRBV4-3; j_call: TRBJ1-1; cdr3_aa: ASGGEGNTEAF
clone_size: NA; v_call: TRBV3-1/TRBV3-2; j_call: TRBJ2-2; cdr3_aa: ASSRTSGGVNTGELF
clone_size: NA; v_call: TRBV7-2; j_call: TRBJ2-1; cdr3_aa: ASSETSAIYNEQF
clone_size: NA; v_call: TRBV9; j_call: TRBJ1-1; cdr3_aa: ASSFEPMNTEAF
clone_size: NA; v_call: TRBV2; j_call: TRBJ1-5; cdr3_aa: ASSSGLRTRGNQPQH
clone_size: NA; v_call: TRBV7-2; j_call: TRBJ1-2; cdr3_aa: ASSLKSGQDYGYT
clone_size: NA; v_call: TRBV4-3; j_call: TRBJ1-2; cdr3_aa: ASSQDFGEGYT
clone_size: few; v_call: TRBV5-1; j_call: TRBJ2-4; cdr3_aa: ASSLDSRGSDIQY
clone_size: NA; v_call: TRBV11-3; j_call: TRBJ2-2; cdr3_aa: ASSRGTGELF
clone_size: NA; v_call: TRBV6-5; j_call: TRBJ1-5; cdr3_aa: ASSPSGPWAQH
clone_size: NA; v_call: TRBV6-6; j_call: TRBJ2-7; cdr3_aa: ASSYSGTGTYEQY
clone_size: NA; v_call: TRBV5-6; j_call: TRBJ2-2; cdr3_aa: ASSLQGSAGELF
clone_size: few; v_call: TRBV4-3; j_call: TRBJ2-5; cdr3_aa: ASSQDYEGFWETQY
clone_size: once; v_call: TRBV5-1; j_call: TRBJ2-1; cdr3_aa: ASSLGRGTGGADSEQF
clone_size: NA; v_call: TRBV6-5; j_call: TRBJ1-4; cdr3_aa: ASSPGGQGEKLF
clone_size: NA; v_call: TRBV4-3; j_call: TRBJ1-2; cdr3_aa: ASSQAGGHGYT
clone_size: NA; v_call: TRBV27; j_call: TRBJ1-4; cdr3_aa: ASSGRTGVLEKLF
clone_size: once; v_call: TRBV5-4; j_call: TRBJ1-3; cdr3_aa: ASSVDRAGNTIY
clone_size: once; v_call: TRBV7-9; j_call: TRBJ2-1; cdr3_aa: ASSLDSGYSEQF
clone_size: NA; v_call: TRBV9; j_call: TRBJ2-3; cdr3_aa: ASSVEPQGKDTQY
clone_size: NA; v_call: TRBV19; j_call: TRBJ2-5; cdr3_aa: ASSTVYQETQY
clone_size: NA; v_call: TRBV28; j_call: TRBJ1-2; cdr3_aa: ASSSTGSTPANYGYT
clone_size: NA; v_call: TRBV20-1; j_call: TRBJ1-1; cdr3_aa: SARDPGQAF
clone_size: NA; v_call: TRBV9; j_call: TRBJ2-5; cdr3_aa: ASSALPGQGRETQY
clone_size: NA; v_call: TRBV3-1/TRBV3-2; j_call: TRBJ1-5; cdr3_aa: ASSPSSNQPQH
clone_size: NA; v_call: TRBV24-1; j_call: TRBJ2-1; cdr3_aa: ATSDGTSGAGNEQF
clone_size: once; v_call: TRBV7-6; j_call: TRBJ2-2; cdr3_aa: ASSQTGVPGELF
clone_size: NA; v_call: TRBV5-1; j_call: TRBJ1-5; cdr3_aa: ASSLTDNQPQH
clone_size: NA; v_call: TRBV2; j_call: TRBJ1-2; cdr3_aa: ASSAGPNYGYT
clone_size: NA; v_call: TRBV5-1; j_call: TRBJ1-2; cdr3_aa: ASSLVTGGFGYT
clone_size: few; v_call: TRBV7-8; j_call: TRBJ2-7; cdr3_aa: ASSVTVGRSSYEQY
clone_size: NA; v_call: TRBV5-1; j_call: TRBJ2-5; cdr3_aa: ASSLSGGAQETQY
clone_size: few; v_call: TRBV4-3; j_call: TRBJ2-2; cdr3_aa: ASSQDGTSGTGELF
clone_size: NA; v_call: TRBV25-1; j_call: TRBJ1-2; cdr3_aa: ASSESRWESYGYT
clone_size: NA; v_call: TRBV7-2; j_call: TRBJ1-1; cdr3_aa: ASSSYRGSEAF
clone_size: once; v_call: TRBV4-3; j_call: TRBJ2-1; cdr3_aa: ASSQEGLASYNEQF